Below, one TCR beta chain is given with its context. The germline V and J ends were trimmed by 3 bases and 3 bases, with 12 bases remaining between them. The CDR3 runs 15 residues. In germline, CDR1 is SGHRS, CDR2 YFSETQ. Method: immunoSEQ multiplex PCR; TCRdb's copy keeps in-frame clones and lacks some. This sample has 110,000 to 150,000 clones, with roughly 94% found just once. The sample belongs to a study of control samples from healthy donors and cancer patients. The material sequenced was blood. The clonotype originates from a man aged 35 to 55 in good health. This chain joins TRBV5-1 and TRBJ1-4; a weak D match, TRBD1 (5 bases). The CDR3 loop is CASSSEGTANEKLFF. In DNA, the CDR3 is TGCGCCAGCAGCTCAGAAGGGACGGCTAATGAAAAACTGTTTTTT.